This TCR beta chain was recorded in a study of blood T cell repertoires in COVID-19. The overall study: Collection of acute and convalescent COVID-19 samples took place in the United States, Italy and Spain.

While infection was still active, Seattle patients were enrolled and then followed longitudinally. As originally analysed: Quantification of nucleated cells was approximated via reference gene primer amplification. Assay: immunoSEQ multiplex PCR; the TCRdb copy retains only in-frame clones and omits some. That table gives V, J and clone size, and the DNA gave D and trimming. The table records about 96,000 clones, about 90% of them present only once. There are 14 residues in the CDR3. V lost 11 bases to trimming and J lost 4 bases, with 20 bases between them. Germline V gene data show CDR1 as KGHSH and CDR2 as LQKENI. This clone has a single count.

What was sequenced was peripheral blood. The V call is TRBV18, the J call TRBJ1-1; D is undetermined. The origin of this receptor is a human donor with COVID-19, enrolled during active disease. The donor label of this sample is uncertain. The CDR3 DNA is TGTGCCGCCAACCGGGATCCGGAGGGCACTGAAGCTTTCTTT. Translation gives CAANRDPEGTEAFF.